A selection of T cell receptor beta chains follows, all from one sample in a study of CD8+CD57+ T cells in acquired aplastic anemia. MiXCR was run by TCRdb on the reads, yielding one entry per CDR3 protein. The table records about half a million distinct CDR3 sequences, around 30% of them present only once. Material for sequencing was sorted CD4+, CD8+, or CD8+CD57+ T cells (not recorded which) from PBMCs. These receptors were collected from a human donor with aplastic anemia. The CDR3 runs from the conserved cysteine through the conserved F or W. A D gene is named only where the DNA matches it firmly. Clone size, where shown, is once, few, many, or a class for clones that have expanded.

v_call	j_call	d_call	clone_size	cdr3_nt	cdr3_aa
TRBV11-2	TRBJ2-3	TRBD2	NA	TGTGCCAGCAGTTCACCAGGAGCGGGGGGCCGCACAGATACGCAGTATTTT	CASSSPGAGGRTDTQYF
TRBV2	TRBJ1-1	TRBD1	NA	TGTGCCACTTCCCCGGACAGGGGGACTGAAGCTTTCTTT	CATSPDRGTEAFF
TRBV2	TRBJ2-7	NA	many	TGTGCCAGCATGGTCGGCGGCACCTACGAGCAGTACTTC	CASMVGGTYEQYF
TRBV10-1	TRBJ1-3	NA	NA	TGCGCCAGCAGTGAGTCTGGCAGAGTACGAAACACCATATATTTT	CASSESGRVRNTIYF
TRBV10-3	TRBJ2-2	TRBD2	few	TGTGCCAGCAGTATACTAGCGGGAGGGCGTTACACCGGGGAGCTGTTTTTT	CASSILAGGRYTGELFF
TRBV5-1	TRBJ1-5	NA	many	TGCGCCAGCAGCGTAGGAGGGGTCTCCAATCAGCCCCAGCATTTT	CASSVGGVSNQPQHF
TRBV4-3	TRBJ1-2	TRBD1	many	TGCGCCAGCAGCCAAGATGCGCAGGGGGCGAGGTATGGCTACACCTTC	CASSQDAQGARYGYTF
TRBV2	TRBJ2-7	TRBD1	NA	TGTGCCAGCCGATGGACAGGGCCTCCTTTCGAGCAGTACTTC	CASRWTGPPFEQYF
TRBV28	TRBJ2-3	TRBD1	NA	TGTGCCAGCAGGTGGACAGGGGGCACAGATACGCAGTATTTT	CASRWTGGTDTQYF
TRBV9	TRBJ2-2	TRBD2	NA	TGTGCCAGCAGCGGGACTAGCGGGGGGGCCGTAGACACCGGGGAGCTGTTTTTT	CASSGTSGGAVDTGELFF
TRBV24-1	TRBJ2-1	NA	many	TGTGCCACCAGTGATTTGGCTAGCGAAGCTTACAATGAGCAGTTCTTC	CATSDLASEAYNEQFF
TRBV7-2	TRBJ2-5	TRBD1	NA	TGTGCCAGCAGCTCAGGACAGGGCATACAGGGAGAGACCCAGTACTTC	CASSSGQGIQGETQYF
TRBV9	TRBJ2-1	TRBD2	NA	TGTGCCAGCAGCGTAGCTAGGCTAGCGGGGGGACGGTACAATGAGCAGTTCTTC	CASSVARLAGGRYNEQFF
TRBV7-8	TRBJ1-1	NA	many	TGTGCCAGCAGCCCCGCCGGGTGGCTCGGCACTGAAGCTTTCTTT	CASSPAGWLGTEAFF
TRBV4-1	TRBJ1-5	NA	many	TGCGCCAGCAGCCAACTACCGATGAGAAATCAGCCCCAGCATTTT	CASSQLPMRNQPQHF
TRBV13	TRBJ2-2	NA	few	TGTGCCAGCACCCAAGGCGGCAGTCCGAACACCGGGGAGCTGTTTTTT	CASTQGGSPNTGELFF
TRBV5-5	TRBJ1-3	NA	few	TGTGCCAGCAGCTTGGAAGGGTTGGGAAACACCATATATTTT	CASSLEGLGNTIYF
TRBV2	TRBJ1-2	TRBD1	many	TGTGCCAGCAGTGGAGTGGGGACAGACGCGTCTGGCTACACCTTC	CASSGVGTDASGYTF
TRBV7-2	TRBJ2-3	TRBD2	NA	TGTGCCAGCAGCTTAAGCGCAACTAGCGGGGGGACAGATACGCAGTATTTT	CASSLSATSGGTDTQYF
TRBV10-2	TRBJ1-5	TRBD1	NA	TGCGCCAGCAGAGAGACAGGGGTAGGTCAGCCCCAGCATTTT	CASRETGVGQPQHF
TRBV3-1	TRBJ2-1	TRBD2	NA	TGTGCCAGCAGCCAAGCCTTACGGGGGGGCCTGGATGAGCAGTTCTTC	CASSQALRGGLDEQFF
TRBV20-1	TRBJ1-1	NA	few	TGCAGTGCTAGTTCATCTGCGGGCCTGAACACTGAAGCTTTCTTT	CSASSSAGLNTEAFF
TRBV5-1	TRBJ2-7	NA	NA	TGCGCCAGCAGCCTGGACACAGAATACGAGCAGTACTTC	CASSLDTEYEQYF
TRBV11-2	TRBJ2-7	TRBD1	many	TGTGCCAGCAGCTCCACCCGGGTGGGGGACAGGGGGCTTCACGAGCAGTACTTC	CASSSTRVGDRGLHEQYF
TRBV19	TRBJ1-2	NA	few	TGTGCCAGTACAGGGCCTGGAAACACCTTC	CASTGPGNTF
TRBV10-3	TRBJ1-2	NA	many	TGTGCCAGCAGTAACGGACAGAACTATGGCTACACCTTC	CASSNGQNYGYTF
TRBV20-1	TRBJ2-7	TRBD1	many	TGCAGTGCGGCCGGACAGGGTGGGGAGCAGTACTTC	CSAAGQGGEQYF
TRBV18	TRBJ2-7	TRBD1	NA	TGTGCCAGCTCACCAAGGGACAGGGTTGACTACGAGCAGTACTTC	CASSPRDRVDYEQYF
TRBV9	TRBJ2-7	NA	NA	TGTGCCAGCAGCGTAGCAGATCACCGGTCCTACGAGCAGTACTTC	CASSVADHRSYEQYF
TRBV2	TRBJ1-6	NA	few	TGTGCCACCAGTGACCCCAGACCAGACCGACTCGGTCATGGAACCCTCCACTTT	CATSDPRPDRLGHGTLHF
TRBV15	TRBJ2-7	NA	NA	TGTGCCACCAGCAGAGGGCAGGTCTCCTACGAGCAGTACTTC	CATSRGQVSYEQYF
TRBV6-1	TRBJ1-3	NA	few	TGTGCCAGCACCTCCTCCTTTAGTGGAAACACCATATATTTT	CASTSSFSGNTIYF
TRBV24-1	TRBJ2-2	NA	NA	TGTGCCACCAGTGATCCAGCCCAGGGAGACACCGGGGAGCTGTTTTTT	CATSDPAQGDTGELFF
TRBV5-1	TRBJ2-2	TRBD1	few	TGCGCCAGCAGCTTCACAGGGGCGGGGAACACCGGGGAGCTGTTTTTT	CASSFTGAGNTGELFF
TRBV6-1	TRBJ1-4	NA	few	TGTGCCAGCAGACAACAGGACCTCGGGGAAAAACTGTTTTTT	CASRQQDLGEKLFF
TRBV7-2	TRBJ2-4	NA	NA	TGTGCCAGCAACCGGGACGGCAAAAACATTCAGTACTTC	CASNRDGKNIQYF
TRBV7-9	TRBJ1-1	TRBD1	many	TGTGCCAGCAGCCTGATCGGGACAGGGGTCGGTGCTTTCTTT	CASSLIGTGVGAFF
TRBV7-8	TRBJ2-2	TRBD2	many	TGTGCCAGCAGCCACTGGGGCGGGAGCGGCACCGGGGAGCTGTTTTTT	CASSHWGGSGTGELFF
TRBV5-1	TRBJ1-2	TRBD1	many	TGCGCCAGCAGCTTGGCAGGACAGGGGGATGGCTACACCTTC	CASSLAGQGDGYTF
TRBV5-1	TRBJ2-3	NA	NA	TGCGCCAGCAGCTTGGCCGGACAGACAGATACGCAGTATTTT	CASSLAGQTDTQYF
TRBV2	TRBJ1-5	TRBD1	NA	TGTGCCGGGGACAGGGGGCGAAATCAGCCCCAGCATTTT	CAGDRGRNQPQHF
TRBV7-8	TRBJ2-3	NA	few	TGTGCCAGCAGCTTAGAGGACCACACAGATACGCAGTATTTT	CASSLEDHTDTQYF
TRBV6-1	TRBJ2-7	TRBD1	few	TGTGCCAGCAGTGGGAGACAGGGTACCTACGAGCAGTACTTC	CASSGRQGTYEQYF
TRBV20-1	TRBJ2-3	TRBD2	NA	TGCAGTGCTAGAGATAGCGGGGGGGCCAGGGCAGATACGCAGTATTTT	CSARDSGGARADTQYF
TRBV20-1	TRBJ1-1	TRBD1	NA	TGCAGTGCCCTACAGGGGGCGTACACTGAAGCTTTCTTT	CSALQGAYTEAFF
TRBV2	TRBJ2-1	TRBD2	many	TGTGCCAGCAGTGAAGAAAGCGGGAGGGCCTACAATGAGCAGTTCTTC	CASSEESGRAYNEQFF
TRBV20-1	TRBJ1-1	TRBD1	many	TGCAGTGCTAGAGTGACAGGGACTTCTGAAGCTTTCTTT	CSARVTGTSEAFF
TRBV4-2	TRBJ2-6	NA	few	TGTGCCAGCAGCCAAGCACCCCGACAGGCGAGCTCTGGGGCCAACGTCCTGACTTTC	CASSQAPRQASSGANVLTF
TRBV29-1	TRBJ2-1	TRBD2	NA	TGCAGCGTTGAACCGACTAGCGGGAGGGACAATGAGCAGTTCTTC	CSVEPTSGRDNEQFF
TRBV12-3/TRBV12-4	TRBJ1-1	NA	NA	TGTGCCAGCAGTTTTGGGGAATTGAACACTGAAGCTTTCTTT	CASSFGELNTEAFF